One sample yielded the 15 T cell receptor beta chains listed below, sequenced in a study of post-analysis software for immune sequencing data. Broader study findings: Included in a set of 5 or 6 TRBV segments more frequent in patients than controls were TRBV5-6, TRBV5-1 and TRBV20-1.

Included in the TCR beta cDNA libraries were unique molecular identifiers. TCRdb called the PCR reads again in MiXCR, with one record for every CDR3 protein. The sample lists over 300,000 distinct CDR3 sequences; less than 40% were seen once. No cognate antigen is known for these TCRs. Sequences were obtained from blood. The receptors here all came from a girl under 18 with multiple sclerosis.

This clonotype was seen repeatedly, ten times or more. The chain combines TRBV20-1 with TRBJ2-7; D uncertain. Trimming cost V 0 bases and J 4 bases, with 10 bases left between them. CDR1 DFQATT and CDR2 SNEGSKA come from the germline V gene (reference sequence). This CDR3 contains 13 residues. The DNA of the CDR3 is TGCAGTGCTAGAGATGACCCTCTTTACGAGCAGTACTTC. It codes for CSARDDPLYEQYF.

The chain carries TRBV20-1 and TRBJ2-7; D call uncertain. The V gene lost 6 bases and the J gene lost 3 bases, with 9 bases spanning the gap. Germline V gene lookup returns CDR1 DFQATT and CDR2 SNEGSKA (reference sequence). The CDR3 runs to 11 residues. The CDR3 sequence: CSAVWVYEQYF. In nucleotides, the CDR3 is TGCAGTGCCGTATGGGTCTACGAGCAGTACTTC.

This clonotype was found many times. The genes are TRBV7-2 and TRBJ1-1; TRBD1 matches at 10 bases. CDR3 length: 12 amino acids. The J segment lost 11 bases and the V segment lost 4 bases, leaving 4 bases of the junction unmatched. Per the germline V gene, CDR1 is SGHTA and CDR2 is FQGNSA. The DNA for the CDR3 is TGTGCCAGCAGCTGGACAGGGGGTCCCGCTTTCTTT. Translation: CASSWTGGPAFF.

In its sample, this clonotype was seen many times. The chain links TRBV6-5 to TRBJ1-6; the D gene is possibly TRBD1 (5 bases). The CDR3 is 14 amino acids. V was cut by 5 bases and J by 11 bases, with 16 bases left in between. The germline CDR1 and CDR2 sequences are MNHEY and SVGAGI. CDR3 in amino acids: CASSAMDTGAPLHF. DNA for the CDR3: TGTGCCAGCAGTGCAATGGACACCGGGGCACCCCTCCACTTT.

This clonotype was recorded only once. The V gene is TRBV7-8, the J gene TRBJ1-6, with a possible D match to TRBD1 (6 bases). CDR3 size: 13 residues. Germline CDR1 and CDR2: SGHVS and FQNEAQ. Trimming took 4 bases from V and 11 from J, leaving 12 bases between them. The CDR3 region has the DNA TGTGCCAGCAGCTCCCAGACAGGTCCACCCCTCCACTTT. Its translation: CASSSQTGPPLHF.

This clonotype turned up a few times. One end of the junction varies from germline; a read error may be responsible. The chain couples TRBV7-7 to TRBJ2-3; no definite D call. Germline V gene data show CDR1 as SSHAT and CDR2 as FNYEAQ (reference sequence). This CDR3 contains 14 residues. The CDR3: CASSPTGRLDTQYF. The DNA of the CDR3 is TGTGCTAGCAGCCCCACTGGGCGCCTAGATACGCAGTATTTT. The whole variable domain, remainder taken from reference TRBV7-7 and TRBJ2-3, is GAGVSQSPRYKVTKRGQDVTLRCDPISSHATLYWYQQALGQGPEFLTYFNYEAQPDKSGLPSDRFSAERPEGSISTLTIQRTEQRDSAMYRCASSPTGRLDTQYFGPGTRLTVL.

This clonotype was detected a few times. The chain has TRBV4-1 and TRBJ2-7, with TRBD1 as a possible D gene (5 bases). CDR3 size: 15 residues. Germline CDR1 reads MGHRA; CDR2 reads YSYEKL. The V gene lost 3 bases and the J gene lost 3 bases, with 15 bases spanning the gap. This chain's CDR3 is CASSHGRGTNYEQYF. As DNA, the CDR3 is TGCGCCAGCAGCCACGGAAGGGGTACAAACTACGAGCAGTACTTC.

The rearrangement joins TRBV20-1 to TRBJ1-6; D may be TRBD1 (6 bases). CDR1 DFQATT and CDR2 SNEGSKA come from the germline V gene (reference sequence). V was clipped by 3 bases and J by 7 bases, with 16 bases between them. The CDR3 loop spans 15 amino acids. The CDR3 loop is CSASVVVQGNSPLHF. The CDR3 DNA reads TGCAGTGCTAGTGTTGTTGTCCAGGGGAATTCACCCCTCCACTTT.

The chain links TRBV7-9 to TRBJ2-7, with D perhaps matching TRBD2 (5 bases). Trimming pared 2 bases from V and 9 bases from J, leaving 14 bases between. This CDR3 is 13 amino acids long. CDR1 is SEHNR and CDR2 is FQNEAQ in the germline V gene (reference sequence). The CDR3 DNA is TGTGCCAGCAGCTTATTTCCACGGGATCGGCAGTACTTC. This sequence encodes CASSLFPRDRQYF.

V gene TRBV5-1 combines with J gene TRBJ2-1; 7 bases match TRBD1. This CDR3 spans 15 amino acids. CDR1 and CDR2 from the germline V gene are SGHRS and YFSETQ. J was trimmed by 4 bases and V by 4 bases; bases with no gene match: 8. The CDR3 reads CASSPQTGDYNEQFF. Written as DNA, the CDR3 is TGCGCCAGCAGCCCCCAAACAGGGGATTACAATGAGCAGTTCTTC.

The chain combines TRBV7-2 with TRBJ2-5; 12 positions match TRBD1. Germline trimming cut 4 bases from V and 1 base from J; bases unmatched to any gene: 7. In germline, CDR1 is SGHTA, CDR2 FQGNSA. The CDR3 totals 17 residues. In nucleotides, the CDR3 is TGTGCCAGCAGCTACTCGGGACAGGGGGCGCCCCAAGAGACCCAGTACTTC. This sequence encodes CASSYSGQGAPQETQYF.

In its sample, this clonotype was seen a few times. The J gene is TRBJ2-3, the V gene TRBV6-2 or TRBV6-3, with 9 bases fitting TRBD2. CDR3 size: 16 residues. Unmatched junction bases numbered 7, after V lost 2 bases and J lost 4 bases. Germline V gene data show CDR1 as MNHEY and CDR2 as SVGEGT. CDR3 loop: CASSYGLAGPADTQYF. DNA of the CDR3: TGTGCCAGCAGTTACGGTCTAGCGGGGCCCGCAGATACGCAGTATTTT.

Turning to this clonotype: One end of the junction fails to match germline, which may point to a read error. This chain uses TRBV28 with TRBJ2-5; weak D call: TRBD1 (5 bases). The DNA end favors TRBJ2-7, so the J call may be wrong. The CDR3 length is 12 residues. Germline V CDR1 and CDR2: MDHEN, SYDVKM. CDR3 DNA sequence: TGTGCCGGCAGTCCAGACAGCTACGAGCAGTACTTC. This gives the protein CAGSPDSYEQYF.

This rearrangement joins TRBV14 to TRBJ2-7, with D maybe TRBD2 (7 bases). Trimming took 11 bases from V and 1 from J, leaving 18 bases between them. Germline-derived CDR1 and CDR2 are SGHDN and FVKESK. The CDR3 has 14 amino acids. CDR3 DNA: TGTGCCCGAGGGGGGGGCGATAGGTCCTACGAGCAGTACTTC. Its translation: CARGGGDRSYEQYF.

This clonotype has just a few counts. The DNA for the CDR3 is TGTGCCAGCAGCACTAAGGGGGAGCAGTACTTC. Amino acids: CASSTKGEQYF. This chain joins TRBV28 and TRBJ2-7; D may be TRBD1 (5 bases). Per the germline V gene, CDR1 is MDHEN and CDR2 is SYDVKM. The CDR3 is 11 amino acids. The germline V and J ends were trimmed by 6 bases and 7 bases, with 10 bases remaining between them.